Shown below are 11 T cell receptor beta chains from a single sample sequenced in a study of CD8+ T cells in alopecia areata. Once RNA had been extracted, it was reverse transcribed into cDNA to act as the sequencing template. The protocol was immunoSEQ multiplex PCR, while the TCRdb copy is restricted to in-frame clones and leaves out a portion. The profile shows more than 150,000 clones, more than 55% of them singletons. Treatment of the sample: oral pan-JAK inhibitor, 5-10 mg twice daily. Sequencing used CD4+ T cells sorted from blood, obtained at week 4, from a patient treated with tofacitinib. The receptors stem from a human donor with alopecia areata.

The V and J genes are TRBV4-3 and TRBJ2-7; D possibly matches TRBD1 or TRBD2 (6 bases each). V dropped 0 bases and J dropped 6 bases, with 12 bases sitting between them. CDR1 and CDR2 from the germline V gene are LGHNA and YSLEER. The CDR3 is 14 residues long. The DNA for the CDR3 is TGCGCCAGCAGCCAAGATCCGGGGGCGAGCGAGCAGTACTTC. It specifies CASSQDPGASEQYF.

This sequence joins TRBV23-1 and TRBJ1-4; D gene uncertain. TRBV23-1 qualifies as an ORF whose function is uncertain. Trimming removed 4 bases at V and 6 bases at J, with 3 bases between. CDR3 length: 11 amino acids. CDR3 in DNA: TGCGCCAGCAGTCCCGATGAAAAACTGTTTTTT. It encodes CASSPDEKLFF.

The rearrangement links TRBV7-9 to TRBJ1-6; TRBD1 might be the D (6 bases). Germline lookup yields CDR1 SEHNR and CDR2 FQNEAQ (reference sequence). CDR3 length: 15 residues. V was clipped by 5 bases and J by 7 bases, with 15 bases between them. CDR3 DNA sequence: TGTGCCAGCAGCCTAAACAGGGTCAGGAATTCACCCCTCCACTTT. Its protein is CASSLNRVRNSPLHF.

V and J are TRBV4-1 and TRBJ2-7; 9 positions agree with TRBD1. CDR3 length: 15 residues. The germline gives CDR1 MGHRA, CDR2 YSYEKL. The junction had 10 bases not matched to a gene; V was cut back by 5 bases and J by 5 bases. The CDR3 bases are TGCGCCAGCAGCACACGATGGGGACAGGGTGACGAGCAGTACTTC. This gives the protein CASSTRWGQGDEQYF.

This clone occurred a few times. The chain couples TRBV6-5 to TRBJ1-2; unclear D gene. Germline CDR1 MNHEY, CDR2 SVGAGI. The CDR3 has 16 residues. V lost 0 bases, J lost 4 bases, and 15 bases lay in between. CDR3 protein: CASSYSYPGSGYGYTF. The CDR3 region has the DNA TGTGCCAGCAGTTACTCGTACCCAGGCTCGGGCTATGGCTACACCTTC.

This clone occurred a few times. The chain couples TRBV13 to TRBJ2-2, with unresolved D. CDR1 and CDR2 (germline): PRHDT, FYEKMQ (reference sequence). V was trimmed by 5 bases and J by 3 bases, leaving 10 bases between them. The CDR3 loop spans 14 amino acids. The CDR3 DNA reads TGTGCCAGCAGCCCTAGACGAGACACCGGGGAGCTGTTTTTT. Translating gives CASSPRRDTGELFF. Drawing the rest from reference TRBV13 and TRBJ2-2, the complete variable domain is AAGVIQSPRHLIKEKRETATLKCYPIPRHDTVYWYQQGPGQDPQFLISFYEKMQSDKGSIPDRFSAQQFSDYHSELNMSSLELGDSALYFCASSPRRDTGELFFGEGSRLTVL.

There are a few counts of this clone. This chain joins TRBV7-9 and TRBJ1-6; unclear D gene. CDR1 and CDR2 from the germline V gene are SEHNR and FQNEAQ (reference sequence). CDR3 length: 14 residues. Between the trimmed V and J ends, which lost 8 bases and 6 bases, there was a span of 14 bases. The CDR3 spells CASGSRDTNSPLHF. CDR3 DNA sequence: TGTGCCAGCGGTTCACGGGATACTAATTCACCCCTCCACTTT.

This chain uses TRBV7-2 with TRBJ2-1; D assignment may be TRBD1 or TRBD2 (5 bases each). V was cut by 2 bases and J by 5 bases, with 10 bases left in between. The CDR3 runs to 14 residues. In germline, CDR1 is SGHTA, CDR2 FQGNSA. CDR3 nucleotides: TGTGCCAGCAGCTTAATCGGGACCAACAATGAGCAGTTCTTC. Translated: CASSLIGTNNEQFF.

This clone was observed a handful of times. Distinct nucleotide sequences in the sample also encode this CDR3. The chain is built from TRBV30 and TRBJ1-5, with D unresolved. V gave up 0 bases and J gave up 4 bases, with 7 bases separating them. This CDR3 comprises 13 residues. Germline V gene sequence: CDR1 GTSNPN, CDR2 SVGIG (reference sequence). In nucleotides, the CDR3 is TGTGCCTGGAGTGTATTAGGTAATCAGCCCCAGCATTTT. It translates to CAWSVLGNQPQHF.

V usage is TRBV5-6 and J usage is TRBJ1-1; D not certain. The V gene's germline CDR1 is SGHDT and CDR2 YYEEEE. The CDR3 loop spans 15 amino acids. With 1 base removed from V and 11 bases from J, the gap between germline ends came to 21 bases. The chain's CDR3 is CASSLRAMGKMDAFF. DNA for the CDR3: TGTGCCAGCAGCTTGAGGGCCATGGGAAAGATGGACGCTTTCTTT. The complete variable domain, with remaining parts taken from reference TRBV5-6 and TRBJ1-1, reads DAGVTQSPTHLIKTRGQQVTLRCSPKSGHDTVSWYQQALGQGPQFIFQYYEEEERQRGNFPDRFSGHQFPNYSSELNVNALLLGDSALYLCASSLRAMGKMDAFFGQGTRLTVV.

CDR3 residues: CASSPLRGTDRAFF. CDR3 DNA sequence: TGCGCCAGCAGCCCACTCCGGGGGACGGATAGGGCTTTCTTT. J is TRBJ1-1 and V is TRBV5-1; tentative D call: TRBD1 (5 bases). Trimming stripped 4 bases from V and 11 bases from J, with 21 bases between. Germline V gene data show CDR1 as SGHRS and CDR2 as YFSETQ. CDR3 length: 14 residues.